The 30 T cell receptor beta chains listed next were all sequenced from one sample in a study of blood T cell repertoires in COVID-19. Sequenced by immunoSEQ multiplex PCR; TCRdb stores in-frame clones only, minus some. The sample includes about 200,000 clones, around 86% of them seen just once. The specimen was peripheral blood. Every receptor here comes from a woman between 70 and 85 years old with COVID-19, enrolled during active disease.

The chain joins TRBV27 to TRBJ1-2; D not certain. Between the trimmed V and J ends, which lost 4 bases and 0 bases, there was a span of 12 bases. The CDR3 runs to 15 residues. Germline values: CDR1 MNHEY, CDR2 SMNVEV (reference sequence). CDR3 nucleotides: TGTGCCAGCAGTTCCACATTGTTCACTAACTATGGCTACACCTTC. It translates to CASSSTLFTNYGYTF.

The chain uses TRBV19 and TRBJ1-5; D may be TRBD1 (6 bases). CDR1 and CDR2 (germline): LNHDA, SQIVND (reference sequence). The CDR3 is 15 residues long. V shed 6 bases and J shed 1 base, with 13 bases lying between them. The CDR3, as DNA: TGTGCCAGTAGCCCCAGGGGAAGAAGCAATCAGCCCCAGCATTTT. It is translated as CASSPRGRSNQPQHF.

The V call is TRBV7-9, the J call TRBJ2-5; 7 nucleotides agree with TRBD1. The trim removed 5 bases at V and 3 bases at J, leaving 6 bases unmatched. CDR3 length: 14 amino acids. Looked up from germline, CDR1 is SEHNR and CDR2 is FQNEAQ (reference sequence). The CDR3 DNA sequence: TGTGCCAGCAGCCCAGACAGGGTCAAAGAGACCCAGTACTTC. Protein product: CASSPDRVKETQYF. Complete variable domain (other parts from reference TRBV7-9 and TRBJ2-5): DTGVSQNPRHKITKRGQNVTFRCDPISEHNRLYWYRQTLGQGPEFLTYFQNEAQLEKSRLLSDRFSAERPKGSFSTLEIQRTEQGDSAMYLCASSPDRVKETQYFGPGTRLLVL.

The gene calls are TRBV19 and TRBJ2-5; the D gene is possibly TRBD2 (6 bases). The CDR3 sequence is 14 residues long. Germline-derived CDR1 and CDR2 are LNHDA and SQIVND (reference sequence). Trimming took 7 bases from V and 3 from J, leaving 15 bases between them. The CDR3 sequence: CASKFSGAEETQYF. The CDR3 DNA reads TGTGCCAGTAAATTCTCGGGAGCAGAAGAGACCCAGTACTTC.

The rearrangement joins TRBV11-2 to TRBJ2-7; tentative D call: TRBD2 (6 bases). Trimming cost V 0 bases and J 4 bases, with 7 bases left between them. CDR3 length: 13 residues. CDR1 is SGHAT, CDR2 FQNNGV, per germline. CDR3 residues: CASSLEGTYEQYF. Here the CDR3 DNA reads TGTGCCAGCAGCTTAGAAGGGACTTACGAGCAGTACTTC.

As regards this clone: At one end, the junction sequence differs from germline, possibly due to a read error. The chain has TRBV7-2 and TRBJ1-2, with D possibly TRBD1 on 6 matching bases. The CDR3 is made up of 13 amino acids. Germline V gene sequence: CDR1 SGHTA, CDR2 FQGNSA. As DNA, the CDR3 is TGTGCCAGCAGCTTAGTTACCGGGACAAGGCCTTTCTTC. This translates into CASSLVTGTRPFF.

V gene TRBV18 combines with J gene TRBJ2-3; TRBD1 might be the D (6 bases). This CDR3 region has 19 residues. Trimming took off 3 bases at V and 0 bases at J, with 22 bases between the two ends. Germline V gene lookup returns CDR1 KGHSH and CDR2 LQKENI. As DNA, the CDR3 is TGTGCCAGCTCACCGGAGGTTACAGGGAGAATCGCTAGCACAGATACGCAGTATTTT. Translating gives CASSPEVTGRIASTDTQYF.

The chain is built from TRBV2 and TRBJ2-3, with D possibly TRBD2 on 6 matching bases. V was cut by 6 bases and J by 2 bases, with 9 bases left in between. Per germline, CDR1 SNHLY and CDR2 FYNNEI. CDR3 length equals 13 residues. The CDR3 spells CASRRGFTDTQYF. Here the CDR3 DNA reads TGTGCCAGCAGGCGGGGATTCACAGATACGCAGTATTTT. The full variable domain, completed using reference TRBV2 and TRBJ2-3, is EPEVTQTPSHQVTQMGQEVILRCVPISNHLYFYWYRQILGQKVEFLVSFYNNEISEKSEIFDDQFSVERPDGSNFTLKIRSTKLEDSAMYFCASRRGFTDTQYFGPGTRLTVL.

The chain couples TRBV19 to TRBJ2-7, with D uncertain. Germline assignment: CDR1 LNHDA and CDR2 SQIVND (reference sequence). The length of the CDR3 is 13 residues. Trimming left V 8 bases short and J 2 bases short, with 13 bases between. CDR3 sequence: CASSTKETYEQYF. CDR3 coding DNA: TGTGCCAGTTCAACCAAGGAGACCTACGAGCAGTACTTC.

The rearrangement uses TRBV14 and TRBJ2-1; TRBD2 agrees at 7 bases. This CDR3 region has 13 residues. The V gene's germline CDR1 is SGHDN and CDR2 FVKESK. The V gene end was trimmed by 2 bases and the J gene end by 7 bases; junction bases not matched to a gene: 2. Here the CDR3 DNA reads TGTGCCAGCAGCCAAACCGGGAGGAATGAGCAGTTCTTC. It encodes CASSQTGRNEQFF.

The genes are TRBV6-6 and TRBJ2-7; TRBD2 matches at 13 bases. CDR1 MNHNY and CDR2 SVGAGI come from the germline V gene (reference sequence). V trimming: 5 bases; J trimming: 5 bases; junction bases outside the gene matches: 18. The CDR3 has 19 amino acids. CDR3 amino acids: CASSRAVRTSGSYEDEQYF. The CDR3 nucleotides are TGTGCCAGCAGTCGAGCTGTAAGGACTAGCGGGAGTTATGAGGACGAGCAGTACTTC.

The V and J genes are TRBV10-3 and TRBJ1-5; D not certain. The V gene lost 0 bases and the J gene lost 0 bases, with 15 bases spanning the gap. The CDR3 is 18 amino acids. Germline V gives CDR1 ENHRY, CDR2 SYGVKD. The CDR3 here is CAISESERSVYSNQPQHF. The CDR3 region has the DNA TGTGCCATCAGTGAGTCCGAACGATCCGTCTATAGCAATCAGCCCCAGCATTTT.

V gene TRBV10-3 combines with J gene TRBJ1-2; weak D call: TRBD1 (5 bases). V was cut by 2 bases and J by 8 bases, with 21 bases left in between. The CDR3 totals 16 residues. Germline V gene data show CDR1 as ENHRY and CDR2 as SYGVKD. The CDR3 region has the DNA TGTGCCATCAGTGAGAAATGGGCAGGGAACCTGCTCGGCTACACCTTC. This gives the protein CAISEKWAGNLLGYTF.

The V call is TRBV3-1 (or the pseudogene TRBV3-2), the J call TRBJ2-1; TRBD2 agrees at 10 bases. Germline V gene sequence: CDR1 LGHDT, CDR2 YNNKEL (reference sequence). Germline trimming cut 8 bases from V and 2 bases from J; bases unmatched to any gene: 0. The CDR3 length is 13 residues. CDR3 loop: CASGLAAYNEQFF. The CDR3 region has the DNA TGTGCCAGCGGACTAGCGGCCTACAATGAGCAGTTCTTC.

The rearrangement uses TRBV29-1 and TRBJ1-6, with 8 bases that match TRBD1. This CDR3 is built from 14 residues. Germline CDR1 and CDR2: SQVTM and ANQGSEA. V shed 4 bases, J shed 4 bases, and the junction held 3 bases outside the gene matches. CDR3 sequence (DNA): TGCAGCGTTGGGACAGGGAAATATAATTCACCCCTCCACTTT. This translates into CSVGTGKYNSPLHF.

V and J are TRBV9 and TRBJ2-2; a possible D gene is TRBD1 (5 bases). V lost 3 bases, J lost 6 bases, and 12 bases lay in between. The CDR3 contains 14 residues. Looked up from germline, CDR1 is SGDLS and CDR2 is YYNGEE. The CDR3 protein is CASSGTRVAGELFF. CDR3 sequence (DNA): TGTGCCAGCAGCGGAACCAGGGTGGCCGGGGAGCTGTTTTTT.

This clone was seen a few times. The chain is built from TRBV7-6 and TRBJ1-3; a possible D gene is TRBD1 (6 bases). The V and J ends lost 4 bases and 2 bases respectively, with 15 bases between them. The CDR3 length is 16 residues. Germline CDR1 SGHVS, CDR2 FNYEAQ. For the CDR3, the DNA is TGTGCCAGCAGCTCCAAGGGGGGGGCGGCTGGAAACACCATATATTTT. Translating gives CASSSKGGAAGNTIYF.

The V call is TRBV28, the J call TRBJ2-3; 8 bases line up with TRBD2. The length of the CDR3 is 15 residues. CDR1 is MDHEN and CDR2 is SYDVKM in the germline V gene. The trim removed 3 bases at V and 5 bases at J, leaving 7 bases unmatched. CDR3 sequence: CASSFSGRDKDTQYF. The DNA for the CDR3 is TGTGCCAGCAGTTTCTCCGGGAGGGACAAAGATACGCAGTATTTT.

CDR3 nucleotide sequence: TGTGCCAGCAGCGTAAACAGCATCTCTGGAAACACCATATATTTT. Its translation is CASSVNSISGNTIYF. This rearrangement joins TRBV9 to TRBJ1-3, with unresolved D. The CDR3 is 15 amino acids. Looked up from germline, CDR1 is SGDLS and CDR2 is YYNGEE. The germline V and J ends were trimmed by 1 base and 0 bases, with 8 bases remaining between them. The full variable domain, its missing parts supplied by reference TRBV9 and TRBJ1-3, is DSGVTQTPKHLITATGQRVTLRCSPRSGDLSVYWYQQSLDQGLQFLIQYYNGEERAKGNILERFSAQQFPDLHSELNLSSLELGDSALYFCASSVNSISGNTIYFGEGSWLTVV.

The chain has TRBV5-6 and TRBJ2-2; perhaps TRBD2 as D (5 bases). Per germline, CDR1 SGHDT and CDR2 YYEEEE. The CDR3 has 16 residues. V lost 2 bases and J lost 6, with 17 bases in between. CDR3 bases: TGTGCCAGCAGCTTCTCCCCTAGCCGGTGGGCCGGGGAGCTGTTTTTT. Its translation is CASSFSPSRWAGELFF.

The V gene is TRBV11-3, the J gene TRBJ1-1; D gene ambiguous. CDR1 SGHNT and CDR2 YENEEA come from the germline V gene. The CDR3 spans 16 residues. V gave up 4 bases and J gave up 1 base, with 16 bases separating them. The CDR3: CASSSGGAGRNTEAFF. The DNA of the CDR3 is TGTGCCAGCAGCTCCGGAGGTGCGGGAAGGAACACTGAAGCTTTCTTT.

CDR3 amino acids: CASSQDTRANQPQHF. Here the CDR3 DNA reads TGTGCCAGCAGCCAAGATACGAGAGCCAATCAGCCCCAGCATTTT. J is TRBJ1-5 and V is TRBV3-1 (or the pseudogene TRBV3-2); D ambiguous. The CDR3 contains 15 residues. Trimming took 0 bases from V and 3 from J, leaving 9 bases between them. CDR1 LGHDT and CDR2 YNNKEL come from the germline V gene (reference sequence).

The chain joins TRBV10-1 to TRBJ2-2, with a possible D match to TRBD2 (5 bases). CDR1 is WNHNN, CDR2 SYGVQD, per germline (reference sequence). V shed 5 bases and J shed 6 bases, with 10 bases lying between them. The CDR3 loop spans 13 amino acids. In nucleotides, the CDR3 is TGCGCCAGCAGTCGAGGGTTGTCCGGGGAGCTGTTTTTT. It translates to CASSRGLSGELFF.

V gene TRBV28 combines with J gene TRBJ1-5; D is unclear. Trimming pared 6 bases from V and 6 bases from J, leaving 9 bases between. The germline V gene has CDR1 MDHEN and CDR2 SYDVKM. The CDR3 contains 12 residues. Here the CDR3 reads CASRMRAQPQHF. The CDR3 nucleotides are TGTGCCAGCAGGATGAGGGCTCAGCCCCAGCATTTT.

This chain uses TRBV7-8 with TRBJ2-3, with D unclear. The CDR3 has 13 amino acids. Germline loops: CDR1 SGHVS, CDR2 FQNEAQ. V lost 2 bases and J lost 6, with 9 bases in between. The CDR3 DNA follows: TGTGCCAGCAGCTTAAATCTTCTGGATACGCAGTATTTT. This translates into CASSLNLLDTQYF.

The CDR3 region is CASRSGTSPHNEQFF. Written as DNA, the CDR3 is TGTGCCAGCAGATCCGGGACTAGCCCTCACAATGAGCAGTTCTTC. The chain uses TRBV25-1 and TRBJ2-1; the match to TRBD2 covers 9 bases. CDR3 length: 15 residues. Germline loops: CDR1 MGHDK, CDR2 SYGVNS. The V and J ends lost 6 bases and 5 bases, in that order; junction bases with no gene match: 8.

This clone has just a few counts. CDR3 in DNA: TGTGCCAGCAGCTCCGACACAGGGTCCGGAAACACCATATATTTT. Translating it yields CASSSDTGSGNTIYF. This chain joins TRBV7-7 and TRBJ1-3; a possible D gene is TRBD1 (6 bases). Trimming took 4 bases from V and 4 from J, leaving 14 bases between them. This CDR3 spans 15 amino acids. The germline V gene encodes CDR1 SSHAT and CDR2 FNYEAQ (reference sequence).

This chain connects TRBV14 to TRBJ2-1; 10 nucleotides agree with TRBD1. Germline CDR1 and CDR2: SGHDN and FVKESK. J was trimmed by 0 bases and V by 3 bases; bases with no gene match: 2. The CDR3 covers 16 residues. The CDR3 region is CASSQWTGGSYNEQFF. The CDR3 region has the DNA TGTGCCAGCAGCCAGTGGACAGGGGGCTCCTACAATGAGCAGTTCTTC.

The V and J genes are TRBV3-1 (or the pseudogene TRBV3-2) and TRBJ1-1; TRBD1 matches 8 bases. From germline, CDR1 is LGHDT and CDR2 YNNKEL (reference sequence). The CDR3 runs 16 residues. The V gene end was trimmed by 2 bases and the J gene end by 4 bases; junction bases not matched to a gene: 9. The CDR3 loop is CASSQLWTGLSTEAFF. The DNA for the CDR3 is TGTGCCAGCAGCCAATTATGGACAGGGTTGAGCACTGAAGCTTTCTTT.

The rearrangement uses TRBV7-2 and TRBJ1-3, with TRBD1 identical over 9 bases. Germline V CDR1 and CDR2: SGHTA, FQGNSA. V dropped 5 bases and J dropped 8; count of bases not matched to a gene: 10. This CDR3 has 15 residues. CDR3 in DNA: TGTGCCAGCAGCCTCCGGGACAGGGTATTGGACACCATATATTTT. Translation gives CASSLRDRVLDTIYF. Combining the CDR3 with reference TRBV7-2 and TRBJ1-3 gives the whole variable domain GAGVSQSPSNKVTEKGKDVELRCDPISGHTALYWYRQSLGQGLEFLIYFQGNSAPDKSGLPSDRFSAERTGGSVSTLTIQRTQQEDSAVYLCASSLRDRVLDTIYFGEGSWLTVV.